This TCR beta chain comes out of a study of blood T cell repertoires in COVID-19. Germline values: CDR1 SGHVS, CDR2 FQNEAQ. The CDR3 length is 15 residues. The V and J ends lost 0 bases and 1 base respectively, with 9 bases between them. In the authors' methods: Amplifying reference gene primers gave estimates of nucleated cell counts. The repertoire was sequenced with immunoSEQ multiplex PCR; TCRdb's copy has only in-frame clones and lacks some. The DNA was the basis for D and trimming; V, J and clone size are from that table. The data hold about 99,000 clones, with about 90% observed a single time. Sequencing was done on a sample of peripheral blood. V gene TRBV7-8 combines with J gene TRBJ1-1; D gene unclear. This clonotype was obtained from a human donor in a cohort sampled during active COVID-19. The CDR3 sequence is CASSLAPATNTEAFF. In nucleotides, the CDR3 is TGTGCCAGCAGCTTAGCGCCAGCGACGAACACTGAAGCTTTCTTT.